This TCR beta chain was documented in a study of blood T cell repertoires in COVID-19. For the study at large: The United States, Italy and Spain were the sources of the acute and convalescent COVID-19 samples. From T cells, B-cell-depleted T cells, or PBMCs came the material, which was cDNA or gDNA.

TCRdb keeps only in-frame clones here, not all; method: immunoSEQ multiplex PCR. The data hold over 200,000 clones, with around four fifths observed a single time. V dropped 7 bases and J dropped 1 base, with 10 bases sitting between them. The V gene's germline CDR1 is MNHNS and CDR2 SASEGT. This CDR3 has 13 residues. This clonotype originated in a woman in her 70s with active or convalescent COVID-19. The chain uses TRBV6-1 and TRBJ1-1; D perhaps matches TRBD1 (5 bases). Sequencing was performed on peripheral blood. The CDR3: CASTLGQNTEAFF. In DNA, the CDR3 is TGTGCCAGCACTTTGGGGCAGAACACTGAAGCTTTCTTT.